This note documents a single TCR beta chain sequence. CDR3 length equals 14 residues. Germline-derived CDR1 and CDR2 are KGHSH and LQKENI. The V segment lost 4 bases and the J segment 4 bases; nucleotides outside the gene matches: 2. This specimen belongs to a study of blood T cell repertoires in COVID-19. Clones were sequenced by immunoSEQ multiplex PCR, and TCRdb holds only the in-frame ones, with some missing. Among 500,000 or so clones listed, approximately 90% were seen once. The chain combines TRBV18 with TRBJ1-4, with 8 bases lining up with TRBD1. The receptor comes from a woman younger than 35 who had recovered from COVID-19. Sequencing input: PBMCs or T cells enriched from blood (not recorded which). The CDR3 DNA reads TGTGCCAGCTCACGACAGGGGTTTAATGAAAAACTGTTTTTT. It encodes CASSRQGFNEKLFF.